The T cell receptor beta chain described here comes from a study of human T cells and chemical hapten exposure. Study-level background: Small pooled library volume differences chiefly drove per-sample TCR yield variation.

Separate cDNA molecules received unique molecular identifiers, which the library attached to them. MiXCR was run by TCRdb on the 5' RACE reads, yielding one entry per CDR3 protein. The sample consists of 65,000 to 95,000 distinct CDR3 sequences, less than 9.5% of them appearing once. This clonotype was seen many times. Sequencing started from total RNA isolated from unfractionated whole blood. Germline CDR1 MNHEY, CDR2 SMNVEV (reference sequence). CDR3 length: 17 residues. V dropped 1 base and J dropped 3; count of bases not matched to a gene: 7. The rearrangement uses TRBV27 and TRBJ2-2; 8 nucleotides agree with TRBD1. This clonotype was sampled from a male donor in good health. CDR3 nucleotides: TGTGCCAGCAGTTTATTAAAGCAGGGGGCGGACACCGGGGAGCTGTTTTTT. This translates into CASSLLKQGADTGELFF.